These T cell receptor beta chains were read from a single sample in a study of early T cells in non-severe SARS-CoV-2 infection. In TCRdb, the 5' RACE reads were re-called with MiXCR into one record per CDR3 protein. This repertoire shows more than 65,000 distinct CDR3 sequences, 9.5% to 15% found once; its top ten account for 2.7%. The input for sequencing was whole blood, taken at baseline. These receptors were obtained from an adult who was a healthcare worker with PCR-confirmed SARS-CoV-2 infection or an uninfected control (not recorded which). Each CDR3 is given with its conserved first and last residue. A D gene is named only where the DNA matches it firmly. Not every row has a clone size; where given, it reads once, few, many or a size class.

abundance: -; v_gene: TRBV6-5; j_gene: TRBJ1-5; d_gene: -; CDR3aa: CASSRSGTPYSNQPQHF; CDR3nt: TGTGCCAGCAGTCGTTCCGGGACACCGTATAGCAATCAGCCCCAGCATTTT
abundance: -; v_gene: TRBV20-1; j_gene: TRBJ2-7; d_gene: -; CDR3aa: CGAPDGGGSYVQYF; CDR3nt: TGCGGTGCCCCTGACGGCGGCGGGTCATATGTGCAGTACTTC
abundance: few; v_gene: TRBV27; j_gene: TRBJ2-1; d_gene: -; CDR3aa: CASSFRGNEQFF; CDR3nt: TGTGCCAGCAGTTTCCGGGGTAATGAGCAGTTCTTC
abundance: once; v_gene: TRBV2; j_gene: TRBJ1-2; d_gene: -; CDR3aa: CASSPRGGGYGYTF; CDR3nt: TGTGCCAGCAGCCCGAGAGGGGGTGGCTATGGCTACACCTTC
abundance: -; v_gene: TRBV20-1; j_gene: TRBJ1-2; d_gene: TRBD1; CDR3aa: CSASGTGNYGYTF; CDR3nt: TGCAGTGCTAGTGGGACAGGGAACTATGGCTACACCTTC
abundance: few; v_gene: TRBV5-1; j_gene: TRBJ2-5; d_gene: -; CDR3aa: CASSLGGSAETQYF; CDR3nt: TGCGCCAGCAGCTTGGGAGGGTCCGCGGAGACCCAGTACTTC
abundance: few; v_gene: TRBV29-1; j_gene: TRBJ1-3; d_gene: -; CDR3aa: CSVGITGNTIYF; CDR3nt: TGCAGCGTTGGTATCACTGGAAACACCATATATTTT
abundance: -; v_gene: TRBV12-3/TRBV12-4; j_gene: TRBJ2-3; d_gene: TRBD1; CDR3aa: CASSDRVLRTDTQYF; CDR3nt: TGTGCCAGCAGCGACAGGGTTCTGAGGACAGATACGCAGTATTTT
abundance: few; v_gene: TRBV19; j_gene: TRBJ2-1; d_gene: TRBD1; CDR3aa: CASSLSGTGYNEQFF; CDR3nt: TGTGCCAGTAGTCTCTCCGGGACAGGGTACAATGAGCAGTTCTTC
abundance: -; v_gene: TRBV7-6; j_gene: TRBJ2-1; d_gene: TRBD2; CDR3aa: CASSKRPSGGSYNEQFF; CDR3nt: TGTGCCAGCAGCAAAAGGCCTAGCGGGGGTTCCTACAATGAGCAGTTCTTC
abundance: few; v_gene: TRBV29-1; j_gene: TRBJ2-5; d_gene: -; CDR3aa: CSVAFTGETQYF; CDR3nt: TGCAGCGTCGCCTTTACTGGGGAGACCCAGTACTTC
abundance: few; v_gene: TRBV25-1; j_gene: TRBJ1-5; d_gene: -; CDR3aa: CASSEWMAIQPQHF; CDR3nt: TGTGCCAGCAGTGAATGGATGGCCATTCAACCCCAGCATTTT
abundance: few; v_gene: TRBV7-2; j_gene: TRBJ2-7; d_gene: TRBD2; CDR3aa: CASSPPSGGSYEQYF; CDR3nt: TGTGCCAGCAGCCCCCCAAGCGGGGGGTCGTACGAGCAGTACTTC
abundance: -; v_gene: TRBV11-2; j_gene: TRBJ1-2; d_gene: -; CDR3aa: CASSLGQQGYTF; CDR3nt: TGTGCCAGCAGCTTAGGTCAGCAAGGCTACACCTTC
abundance: -; v_gene: TRBV20-1; j_gene: TRBJ2-2; d_gene: -; CDR3aa: CSARAYYTGELFF; CDR3nt: TGCAGTGCTAGAGCTTATTACACCGGGGAGCTGTTTTTT
abundance: many; v_gene: TRBV20-1; j_gene: TRBJ2-5; d_gene: -; CDR3aa: CSTRGSPWETQYF; CDR3nt: TGCAGCACACGCGGTAGTCCTTGGGAGACCCAGTACTTC
abundance: -; v_gene: TRBV12-3/TRBV12-4; j_gene: TRBJ2-3; d_gene: -; CDR3aa: CASSTRTGTDTQYF; CDR3nt: TGTGCCAGCAGTACCCGGACAGGCACAGATACGCAGTATTTT
abundance: few; v_gene: TRBV12-3/TRBV12-4; j_gene: TRBJ2-1; d_gene: -; CDR3aa: CASTVGIRSYNEQFF; CDR3nt: TGTGCCAGCACCGTTGGGATCCGCTCCTACAATGAGCAGTTCTTC
abundance: -; v_gene: TRBV11-2; j_gene: TRBJ2-1; d_gene: TRBD2; CDR3aa: CASSYGLVGNEQFF; CDR3nt: TGTGCCAGCAGCTACGGACTAGTAGGGAATGAGCAGTTCTTC
abundance: -; v_gene: TRBV7-6; j_gene: TRBJ1-1; d_gene: -; CDR3aa: CASSLVGGYDEAFF; CDR3nt: TGTGCCAGCAGCTTAGTGGGAGGGTATGATGAAGCTTTCTTT
abundance: many; v_gene: TRBV7-9; j_gene: TRBJ2-1; d_gene: -; CDR3aa: CASRLVSNEQFF; CDR3nt: TGTGCCAGCAGGCTGGTAAGCAATGAGCAGTTCTTC
abundance: few; v_gene: TRBV6-6; j_gene: TRBJ2-7; d_gene: TRBD1; CDR3aa: CASTNTGTGGKGEQYF; CDR3nt: TGTGCCAGCACCAACACCGGGACAGGGGGCAAGGGCGAGCAGTACTTC
abundance: many; v_gene: TRBV29-1; j_gene: TRBJ2-2; d_gene: -; CDR3aa: CSVWSGNTGELFF; CDR3nt: TGCAGCGTTTGGTCAGGGAACACCGGGGAGCTGTTTTTT
abundance: few; v_gene: TRBV5-1; j_gene: TRBJ2-1; d_gene: TRBD2; CDR3aa: CASSSLSGGAHNEQFF; CDR3nt: TGCGCCAGCAGCTCCCTTAGCGGGGGGGCCCACAATGAGCAGTTCTTC
abundance: -; v_gene: TRBV9; j_gene: TRBJ2-1; d_gene: TRBD1; CDR3aa: CASSVAAGQGYNEQFF; CDR3nt: TGTGCCAGCAGCGTAGCCGCGGGACAGGGCTACAATGAGCAGTTCTTC
abundance: few; v_gene: TRBV20-1; j_gene: TRBJ2-2; d_gene: TRBD2; CDR3aa: CSAPPLGGGTGELFF; CDR3nt: TGCAGCGCGCCCCCCTTGGGCGGGGGGACCGGGGAGCTGTTTTTT
abundance: many; v_gene: TRBV12-3/TRBV12-4; j_gene: TRBJ2-2; d_gene: -; CDR3aa: CASSTPGGELFF; CDR3nt: TGTGCCAGCAGTACCCCTGGGGGGGAGCTGTTTTTT
abundance: -; v_gene: TRBV13; j_gene: TRBJ2-2; d_gene: -; CDR3aa: CASSLGVGELFF; CDR3nt: TGTGCCAGCAGCTTAGGTGTCGGGGAGCTGTTTTTT
abundance: many; v_gene: TRBV7-2; j_gene: TRBJ2-3; d_gene: -; CDR3aa: CASSSVGGGADTQYF; CDR3nt: TGTGCCAGCAGCTCGGTCGGGGGAGGTGCAGATACGCAGTATTTT
abundance: few; v_gene: TRBV27; j_gene: TRBJ2-3; d_gene: TRBD1; CDR3aa: CASSLGQARVSAQYF; CDR3nt: TGTGCCAGCAGTTTAGGACAGGCAAGGGTATCGGCGCAGTATTTT
abundance: -; v_gene: TRBV28; j_gene: TRBJ2-7; d_gene: -; CDR3aa: CASSLPGRGQEQYF; CDR3nt: TGTGCCAGCAGTTTACCCGGCAGGGGCCAAGAGCAGTACTTC
abundance: -; v_gene: TRBV6-5; j_gene: TRBJ2-1; d_gene: -; CDR3aa: CASYSGGPYNEQFF; CDR3nt: TGTGCCAGCTACAGCGGAGGACCATACAATGAGCAGTTCTTC
abundance: few; v_gene: TRBV12-2; j_gene: TRBJ1-6; d_gene: -; CDR3aa: CASPIGAAYSPLHF; CDR3nt: TGTGCAAGTCCCATTGGGGCAGCTTATTCACCCCTCCACTTT
abundance: few; v_gene: TRBV4-3; j_gene: TRBJ2-2; d_gene: -; CDR3aa: CASSQGRTGELFF; CDR3nt: TGCGCCAGCAGCCAGGGCCGAACCGGGGAGCTGTTTTTT
abundance: few; v_gene: TRBV9; j_gene: TRBJ2-7; d_gene: TRBD2; CDR3aa: CASSLGLAGAYEQYF; CDR3nt: TGTGCCAGCAGCTTGGGACTAGCGGGGGCCTACGAGCAGTACTTC
abundance: many; v_gene: TRBV20-1; j_gene: TRBJ1-2; d_gene: -; CDR3aa: CSASDLYGYTF; CDR3nt: TGCAGTGCTAGTGACCTGTATGGCTACACCTTC
abundance: many; v_gene: TRBV12-3/TRBV12-4; j_gene: TRBJ2-7; d_gene: -; CDR3aa: CASSFSEYYEQYF; CDR3nt: TGTGCCAGCAGTTTCTCCGAATACTACGAGCAGTACTTC
abundance: few; v_gene: TRBV6-1; j_gene: TRBJ1-5; d_gene: -; CDR3aa: CASVRDLGNQPQHF; CDR3nt: TGTGCCAGCGTCAGGGACTTGGGCAATCAGCCCCAGCATTTT
abundance: few; v_gene: TRBV5-4; j_gene: TRBJ2-1; d_gene: -; CDR3aa: CASSPGGSPDNEQFF; CDR3nt: TGTGCCAGCAGCCCGGGGGGCTCCCCAGACAATGAGCAGTTCTTC
abundance: many; v_gene: TRBV20-1; j_gene: TRBJ2-3; d_gene: TRBD2; CDR3aa: CSAGEPGGPTDTQYF; CDR3nt: TGCAGTGCTGGGGAACCGGGGGGGCCGACAGATACGCAGTATTTT
abundance: few; v_gene: TRBV20-1; j_gene: TRBJ2-3; d_gene: TRBD2; CDR3aa: CSAPTSGGAIHPDTQYF; CDR3nt: TGCAGTGCTCCGACTAGCGGGGGGGCCATTCACCCAGATACGCAGTATTTT
abundance: many; v_gene: TRBV6-5; j_gene: TRBJ1-4; d_gene: -; CDR3aa: CASSLLFGGINEKLFF; CDR3nt: TGTGCCAGCAGTTTACTTTTCGGGGGGATTAATGAAAAACTGTTTTTT